This T cell receptor (beta chain) originates from a study of blood T cell repertoires in COVID-19. Across the study: COVID-19 samples from acute and convalescent phases originated in the United States, Italy and Spain.

As handled by the study authors: Nucleated cell counts were estimated from reference gene primer amplification. The method was immunoSEQ multiplex PCR; TCRdb's version includes in-frame clones alone and lacks a portion of them. V, J and clone size are those of that table, while D and trimming were read from the DNA. The sample has almost 300,000 clones, nearly 90% seen once. Losses at the gene ends were 5 bases for V and 6 bases for J; bases not matched to a gene: 12. Germline-derived CDR1 and CDR2 are MDHEN and SYDVKM. The CDR3 extends over 15 amino acids. Source material: peripheral blood. The chain combines TRBV28 with TRBJ2-7, with 8 bases identical to TRBD2. This clonotype was sampled from a woman in her twenties or thirties with COVID-19, enrolled during active disease. CDR3: CASSRLNGGAFEQYF. The CDR3 DNA sequence: TGTGCCAGCAGTCGACTTAACGGGGGGGCTTTCGAGCAGTACTTC.